This TCR beta chain was sequenced during a study of control samples from healthy donors and cancer patients. The data were produced by immunoSEQ multiplex PCR, yet TCRdb's version contains in-frame clones alone and is incomplete. The data show about 160,000 clones, with roughly 94% seen just once and 7.5% to 8.5% held by the top ten. This receptor was taken from a woman aged 35 to 49 in good health. Sequencing was carried out using blood.

CDR3 nucleotide sequence: TGTGCCAGCAATACCGGGACAGGGGCCTACGAGCAGTACTTC. Protein sequence: CASNTGTGAYEQYF. The V gene is TRBV5-5, the J gene TRBJ2-7; 10 bases are shared with TRBD1. Trimming cost V 6 bases and J 2 bases; bases outside gene matches: 5. The V gene's germline CDR1 is SGHKS and CDR2 YYEKEE (reference sequence). The CDR3 consists of 14 residues.